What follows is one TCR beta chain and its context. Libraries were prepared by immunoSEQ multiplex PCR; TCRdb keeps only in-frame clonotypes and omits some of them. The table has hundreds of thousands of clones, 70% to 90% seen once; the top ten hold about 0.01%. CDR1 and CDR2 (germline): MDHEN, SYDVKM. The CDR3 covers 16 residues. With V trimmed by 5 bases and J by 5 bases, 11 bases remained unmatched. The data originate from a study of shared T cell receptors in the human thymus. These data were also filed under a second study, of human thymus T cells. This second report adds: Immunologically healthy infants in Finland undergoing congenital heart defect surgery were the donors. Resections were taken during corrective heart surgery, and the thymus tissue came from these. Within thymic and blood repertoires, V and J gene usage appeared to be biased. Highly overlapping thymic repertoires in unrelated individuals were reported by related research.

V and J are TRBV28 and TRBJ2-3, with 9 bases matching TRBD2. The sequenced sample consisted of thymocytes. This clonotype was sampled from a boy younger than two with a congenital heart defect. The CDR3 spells CASSPRLAEGEDTQYF. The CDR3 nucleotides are TGTGCCAGCAGTCCAAGACTAGCGGAGGGGGAAGATACGCAGTATTTT.